The rows below give T cell receptor beta chains drawn from one sample of a study of T cell responses to AZD1222 COVID-19 vaccine. Some clones are missing from TCRdb's copy, which holds only in-frame ones; the method was immunoSEQ multiplex PCR. This sample has 110,000 or so clones, with approximately 90% found just once. The sequencing here drew on peripheral blood, taken 28 days after the second AZD1222 dose. The receptors were sampled from an adult who received the AZD1222 COVID-19 vaccine. CDR3s include the opening cysteine and the closing phenylalanine or tryptophan. The D gene is left open where the match is weak. Not all rows give a size; the values are once, few, many and, for expanded clones, a class.

DNA,CDR3,D,J,V,size
TGTGCCAGCAGGAGAGTTACAACTAATGAAAAACTGTTTTTT,CASRRVTTNEKLFF,-,TRBJ1-4,TRBV6-5,-
TGTGCCAGTAGTATCGGGACGGTGAGCTATGGCTACACCTTC,CASSIGTVSYGYTF,-,TRBJ1-2,TRBV19,-
TGTGCCAGTAGCCCACGCCAGGGGCGGGAAAAACTGTTTTTT,CASSPRQGREKLFF,-,TRBJ1-4,TRBV19,-
TGTGCCAGTAACAACGCAGGCACTAATTCACCCCTCCACTTT,CASNNAGTNSPLHF,-,TRBJ1-6,TRBV19,-
TGTGCCAGTAGGGGACAGGGGGCCTGGGCTTTCTTT,CASRGQGAWAFF,TRBD1,TRBJ1-1,TRBV19,-
TGTGCCATCAGGGGGGGGCAGGGTCAAAATGAGCAGTTCTTC,CAIRGGQGQNEQFF,-,TRBJ2-1,TRBV10-3,-
TGCGCCAGCAGCCTTGACAGGGTAGACACCGGGGAGCTGTTTTTT,CASSLDRVDTGELFF,TRBD1,TRBJ2-2,TRBV5-1,-
TGCGCCAGCAGCGCTTCGGGACAGACGCTGGGGCAGTACTTC,CASSASGQTLGQYF,TRBD1,TRBJ2-7,TRBV5-1,-
TGTGCCAGCAGGCCAAGTCCCCAGGGCTACGAGCAGTACTTC,CASRPSPQGYEQYF,-,TRBJ2-7,TRBV3-1/TRBV3-2,-
TGTGCCAGCAGCTTAGTAGGGGGGGCCACCGGCACCTTC,CASSLVGGATGTF,-,TRBJ1-2,TRBV7-9,-
TGCGCCAGCAGGCCCCGGGGACAGAATGAAAAACTGTTTTTT,CASRPRGQNEKLFF,TRBD1,TRBJ1-4,TRBV4-1,once
TGTGCCAGCAGCCAAGCCCGAGGCATCAGGGTGGAGGGTGCTAACTATGGCTACACCTTC,CASSQARGIRVEGANYGYTF,-,TRBJ1-2,TRBV3-1/TRBV3-2,-
TGCGCCAGCAGCCCCGAGAGTTCCAGGGCTGTGGTAAACGAGCAGTACTTC,CASSPESSRAVVNEQYF,-,TRBJ2-7,TRBV4-3,-
TGTGCCAGCAGTCCATCCGGGACAGGGTATGGCTACACCTTC,CASSPSGTGYGYTF,TRBD1,TRBJ1-2,TRBV7-2,-
TGTGCCAGCAGCCCGGGACAGGGTTCTGAAAAACTGTTTTTT,CASSPGQGSEKLFF,TRBD1,TRBJ1-4,TRBV7-9,-
TGTGCCAGCAGCCACTACAGGGGGCGGGTTCAGCCCCAGCATTTT,CASSHYRGRVQPQHF,TRBD1,TRBJ1-5,TRBV7-8,many
TGTGCCAGCAGCCCCGCGGGGGAGCGCCAGTTCTTC,CASSPAGERQFF,TRBD2,TRBJ2-1,TRBV9,-
TGTGCCATCAGTAAGACACCTGGCGGGGGCCCTGGAAACACCATATATTTT,CAISKTPGGGPGNTIYF,-,TRBJ1-3,TRBV10-3,-
TGTGCCAGCAGTTCCAACAGGGTACCAGATGGCTACACCTTC,CASSSNRVPDGYTF,-,TRBJ1-2,TRBV6-5,once
TGTGCCAGCAGTGAACCCGTTTCCCTCGCAGGAAGGTCTGGAAACACCATATATTTT,CASSEPVSLAGRSGNTIYF,-,TRBJ1-3,TRBV6-1,-
TGTGCCAGCCACAGGGAAGCCTACAATGAGCAGTTCTTC,CASHREAYNEQFF,-,TRBJ2-1,TRBV2,-
TGTGCCAGCAGTGAAGGAGCGTGGAACTCCTACGAGCAGTACTTC,CASSEGAWNSYEQYF,-,TRBJ2-7,TRBV6-1,few
TGTGCCAGCAGTGATTTGGTTATGAACACTGAAGCTTTCTTT,CASSDLVMNTEAFF,-,TRBJ1-1,TRBV2,-
TGTGCCAGCAGTGACTGGACAGGGGCTCCCAATCAGCCCCAGCATTTT,CASSDWTGAPNQPQHF,TRBD1,TRBJ1-5,TRBV25-1,-
TGTGCCAGCAGCCAAGCGATCGGGGTGGGGATGAACACTGAAGCTTTCTTT,CASSQAIGVGMNTEAFF,-,TRBJ1-1,TRBV7-9,-
TGCGCCAGCAGTGCGTACCGGGGCCGAGGGTCTGAAGCTTTCTTT,CASSAYRGRGSEAFF,-,TRBJ1-1,TRBV10-1,few
TGTGCCAGTAGTGCCTACAGGGGCCTCGACGAGCAGTACTTC,CASSAYRGLDEQYF,TRBD1,TRBJ2-7,TRBV19,once
TGTGCCAGCAGCCAAGGGCCTGTACAGCCCTACGAGCAGTACTTC,CASSQGPVQPYEQYF,-,TRBJ2-7,TRBV3-1/TRBV3-2,-
TGCGCCAGCAGCCGCAGTACTGGCTCGGGAACTGAAGCTTTCTTT,CASSRSTGSGTEAFF,-,TRBJ1-1,TRBV5-1,-
TGTGCCAGCAGCCAACTCCAGCGGTACTCGAACACCGGGGAGCTGTTTTTT,CASSQLQRYSNTGELFF,-,TRBJ2-2,TRBV3-1/TRBV3-2,-
TGTGCCAGTAGTAAAAAACCCAGGGGGAACACTGAAGCTTTCTTT,CASSKKPRGNTEAFF,-,TRBJ1-1,TRBV19,-
TGTGCCAGCAGTGATCTAGAGACTGGCTACGAGCAGTACTTC,CASSDLETGYEQYF,-,TRBJ2-7,TRBV6-1,few
TGTGCCAGCGGACAGTCGCCCCTCAATCAGCCCCAGCATTTT,CASGQSPLNQPQHF,-,TRBJ1-5,TRBV2,-
TGTGCCAGCAGCGGAGGGGGGACAACTAATGAAAAACTGTTTTTT,CASSGGGTTNEKLFF,-,TRBJ1-4,TRBV9,once
TGTGCCAGCAGCCAGTTTGGGGGGGAGACCCAGTACTTC,CASSQFGGETQYF,-,TRBJ2-5,TRBV28,-
TGTGCCAGCAGTTACTCAGCCCTTCTCTATGGCTACACCTTC,CASSYSALLYGYTF,-,TRBJ1-2,TRBV6-2/TRBV6-3,-
TGCGGGGGAGGGGGGCACACTGAAGCTTTCTTT,CGGGGHTEAFF,-,TRBJ1-1,TRBV29-1,-
TGCAGTGCTAGGGCACAAAGTCAACAGTACTTC,CSARAQSQQYF,-,TRBJ2-7,TRBV20-1,-
TGTGCCAGCAGCTTCGCCGGGGACCCCTACGAGCAGTACTTC,CASSFAGDPYEQYF,-,TRBJ2-7,TRBV11-2,-
TGTGCCAGCACTCTACGGGGGGGATCTGGAAACACCATATATTTT,CASTLRGGSGNTIYF,-,TRBJ1-3,TRBV6-5,-